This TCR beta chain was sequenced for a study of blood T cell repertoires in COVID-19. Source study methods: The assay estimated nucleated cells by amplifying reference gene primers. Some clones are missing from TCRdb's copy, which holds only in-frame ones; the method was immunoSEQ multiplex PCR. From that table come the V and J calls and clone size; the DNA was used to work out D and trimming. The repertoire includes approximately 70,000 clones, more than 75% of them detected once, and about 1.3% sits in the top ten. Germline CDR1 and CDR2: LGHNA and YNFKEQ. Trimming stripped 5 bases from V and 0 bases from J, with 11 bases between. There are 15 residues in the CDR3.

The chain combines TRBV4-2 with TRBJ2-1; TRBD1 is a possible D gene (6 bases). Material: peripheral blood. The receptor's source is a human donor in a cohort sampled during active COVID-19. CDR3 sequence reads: CASSFTGSSYNEQFF. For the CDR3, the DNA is TGTGCCAGCAGCTTCACAGGGTCCTCCTACAATGAGCAGTTCTTC.